These 7 T cell receptor beta chains came from one sample sequenced in a study of beta chain features in type 1 diabetes. TCRB transcripts that were expressed got sequenced, as all of the isolated RNA had been reverse transcribed. TCRdb's copy holds only in-frame clones and misses some; the assay was immunoSEQ multiplex PCR. The data contain roughly 450,000 clones, approximately 13% of them seen just once; the ten biggest clones take up about 0.04%. The sequenced sample was naive CD4+ T cells from blood. These receptors all stem from a man aged 25-45 years in good health.

This clone was seen once. V gene TRBV9 combines with J gene TRBJ2-5; 7 nucleotides align to TRBD1. Germline assignment: CDR1 SGDLS and CDR2 YYNGEE. The CDR3 runs 15 residues. The junction had 5 bases not matched to a gene; V was cut back by 2 bases and J by 1 base. This CDR3 is CASSVGTARQETQYF. DNA of the CDR3: TGTGCCAGCAGCGTCGGGACAGCCCGCCAAGAGACCCAGTACTTC.

The rearrangement joins TRBV7-8 to TRBJ2-1, with TRBD2 identical over 9 bases. CDR3 length: 15 residues. Germline loops: CDR1 SGHVS, CDR2 FQNEAQ. V shed 5 bases and J 3 bases; nucleotides not matched to a gene: 5. The CDR3 coding sequence is TGTGCCAGCAGCGGCGGGAGGGGGATCTACAATGAGCAGTTCTTC. This gives the protein CASSGGRGIYNEQFF.

The rearrangement uses TRBV29-1 and TRBJ1-1; D is undetermined. V lost 4 bases and J 11 bases, leaving 20 bases between the germline ends. Germline lookup yields CDR1 SQVTM and CDR2 ANQGSEA. CDR3 length: 13 amino acids. Here the CDR3 reads CSVVRTSGPFAFF. As DNA, the CDR3 is TGCAGCGTTGTCCGCACAAGTGGGCCCTTCGCTTTCTTT.

The chain joins TRBV4-2 to TRBJ2-3, with a possible D match to TRBD1 (6 bases). The CDR3 loop spans 13 amino acids. Germline CDR1 reads LGHNA; CDR2 reads YNFKEQ. Trimming left V 1 base short and J 7 bases short, with 9 bases between. CDR3 sequence: CASSQVQGNTQYF. The CDR3 DNA sequence: TGTGCCAGCAGCCAAGTGCAGGGGAATACGCAGTATTTT.

This clone showed up just a few times. V is TRBV14 and J is TRBJ2-5; unclear D gene. The length of the CDR3 is 11 residues. The V gene lost 3 bases and the J gene lost 14 bases, with 13 bases spanning the gap. The germline V gene encodes CDR1 SGHDN and CDR2 FVKESK. The chain's CDR3 is CASSQGPTLYF. As DNA, the CDR3 is TGTGCCAGCAGCCAGGGCCCCACCCTTTACTTC.

V is TRBV18 and J is TRBJ2-7; maybe TRBD1 (6 bases). Germline V CDR1 and CDR2: KGHSH, LQKENI. This CDR3 contains 16 residues. Trimming removed 4 bases from V and 0 bases from J, with 16 bases in between. The CDR3 here is CASSRAHRASSYEQYF. DNA of the CDR3: TGTGCCAGCTCACGAGCGCACAGGGCCAGCTCCTACGAGCAGTACTTC.

The chain carries TRBV7-2 and TRBJ2-5, with D perhaps TRBD2 (5 bases). The V end lost 5 bases, the J end lost 2 bases, and 15 bases lay between the germline ends. The CDR3 spans 15 residues. Germline values: CDR1 SGHTA, CDR2 FQGNSA. CDR3 nucleotides: TGTGCCAGCAGCCGTTCTAGCCCGGGGCAAGAGACCCAGTACTTC. It specifies CASSRSSPGQETQYF.